This TCR beta chain was identified in a study of T-cell memory formation after mild COVID-19. Each CDR3 protein gets one entry after TCRdb re-called the 5' RACE reads with MiXCR. This sample has some 120,000 distinct CDR3 sequences, with approximately 15% found just once. CDR3 length: 14 amino acids. Germline CDR1 SGHRS, CDR2 YFSETQ. V gave up 0 bases and J gave up 2 bases; unmatched junction bases: 2. This chain uses TRBV5-1 with TRBJ2-7; 7 bases fit TRBD1. This clonotype was sampled from an adult woman who had mild COVID-19 (a few samples of this study predate the infection). Cell type and time point are not known. The sequenced material came from PBMCs or a T cell subset sorted from them (not recorded which). The CDR3 DNA is TGCGCCAGCAGCTTGGCCCAGGGGGCCTACGAGCAGTACTTC. Encoded protein: CASSLAQGAYEQYF.